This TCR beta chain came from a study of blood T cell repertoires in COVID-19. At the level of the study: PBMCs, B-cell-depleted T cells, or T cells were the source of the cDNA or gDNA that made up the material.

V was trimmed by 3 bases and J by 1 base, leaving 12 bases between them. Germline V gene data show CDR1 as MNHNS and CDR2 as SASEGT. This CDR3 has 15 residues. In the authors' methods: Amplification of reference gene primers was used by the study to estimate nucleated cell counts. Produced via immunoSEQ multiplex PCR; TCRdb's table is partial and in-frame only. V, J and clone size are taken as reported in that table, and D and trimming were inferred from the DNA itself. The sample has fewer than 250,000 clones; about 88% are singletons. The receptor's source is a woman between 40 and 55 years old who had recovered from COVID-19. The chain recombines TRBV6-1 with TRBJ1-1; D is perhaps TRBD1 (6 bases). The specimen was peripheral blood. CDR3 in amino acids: CASSDIGTSNTEAFF. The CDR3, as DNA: TGTGCCAGCAGTGATATAGGGACATCGAACACTGAAGCTTTCTTT.